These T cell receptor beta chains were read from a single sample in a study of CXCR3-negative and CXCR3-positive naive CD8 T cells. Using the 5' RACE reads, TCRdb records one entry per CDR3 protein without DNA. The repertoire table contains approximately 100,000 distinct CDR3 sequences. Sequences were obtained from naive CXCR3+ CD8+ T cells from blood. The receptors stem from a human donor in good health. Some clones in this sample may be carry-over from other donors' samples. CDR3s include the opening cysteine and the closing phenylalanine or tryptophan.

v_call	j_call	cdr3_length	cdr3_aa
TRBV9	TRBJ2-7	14	CASSVGLAGHEQYF
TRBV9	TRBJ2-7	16	CASSVGPSGISYEQYF
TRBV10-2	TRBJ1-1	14	CASTDRARNTEAFF
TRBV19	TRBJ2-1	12	CASADLGNEQFF
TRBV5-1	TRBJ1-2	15	CASSLAQGGDYGYTF
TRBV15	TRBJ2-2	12	CATSRPTGELFF
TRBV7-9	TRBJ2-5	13	CASSLAMPETQYF
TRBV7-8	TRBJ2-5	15	CASSLAAGIRETQYF
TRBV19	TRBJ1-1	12	CASSISAKEAFF
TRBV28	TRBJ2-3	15	CASSHGRVGTDTQYF
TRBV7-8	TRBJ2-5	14	CASSSDRGWETQYF
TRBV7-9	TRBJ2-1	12	CASSPGTSEQFF
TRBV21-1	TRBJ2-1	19	CASSKKAGGPSHSYNEQFF
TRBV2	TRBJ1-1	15	CASSEAGTGDTEAFF
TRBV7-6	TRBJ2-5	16	CASSLASARDQETQYF
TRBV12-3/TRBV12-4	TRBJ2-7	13	CASSPDLSHEQYF
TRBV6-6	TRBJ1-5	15	CASSYGYDSNQPQHF
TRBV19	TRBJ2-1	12	CASSNSYNEQFF
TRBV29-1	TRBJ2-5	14	CSVEGPTSGETQYF
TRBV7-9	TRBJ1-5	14	CASSHRDSNQPQHF
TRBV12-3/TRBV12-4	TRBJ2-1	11	CASKAGKEQFF
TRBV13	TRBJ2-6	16	CASSARGGSGANVLTF
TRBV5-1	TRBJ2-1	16	CASSLARKTGAGEQFF
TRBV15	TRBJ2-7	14	CATSRPQGAYEQYF
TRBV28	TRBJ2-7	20	CASSSGGGGGLAAPVYEQYF
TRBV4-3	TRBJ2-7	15	CASSQDRDLAYEQYF
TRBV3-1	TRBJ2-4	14	CASSSDWAKNIQYF
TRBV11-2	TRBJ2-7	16	CASSLLVGLAGDEQYF
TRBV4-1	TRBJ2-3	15	CASSQDRPSTDTQYF
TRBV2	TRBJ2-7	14	CARGTSGYSYEQYF
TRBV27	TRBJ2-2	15	CASSSQGYETGELFF
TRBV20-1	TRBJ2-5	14	CSARDPQGGETQYF
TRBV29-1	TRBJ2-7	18	CSVLNQWGGDSGTHEQYF